This T cell receptor (beta chain) originates from a study of Ad26.COV2.S vaccination and SARS-CoV-2 variants. Broader study findings: The placebo group had lower spike-specific TCR breadth than the vaccine recipients did. Breadth and depth estimates from TCRs may understate total T cell responses. Substantial response breadth was reportedly seen for spike-specific CD8+ and CD4+ T cells after vaccination.

Comment on this clone: The target antigen is unknown.

Germline CDR1 and CDR2: SGHNT and YYREEE (reference sequence). The CDR3 consists of 17 residues. Trimming left V 0 bases short and J 1 base short, with 15 bases between. Using immunoSEQ multiplex PCR, the repertoire was profiled, and TCRdb retains in-frame clones only, with some absent. The repertoire holds fewer than 100,000 clones, with roughly 84% as singletons. The sequencing here drew on peripheral blood, taken after recovery from COVID-19. The clonotype originates from a human donor who had recovered from COVID-19. The chain recombines TRBV5-4 with TRBJ2-3; the D gene is possibly TRBD2 (5 bases). This CDR3 reads CASSLGSGTQGTDTQYF. DNA for the CDR3: TGTGCCAGCAGCTTGGGGAGCGGAACCCAGGGCACAGATACGCAGTATTTT. Using reference TRBV5-4 and TRBJ2-3 for the parts outside the CDR3, the full variable domain is ETGVTQSPTHLIKTRGQQVTLRCSSQSGHNTVSWYQQALGQGPQFIFQYYREEENGRGNFPPRFSGLQFPNYSSELNVNALELDDSALYLCASSLGSGTQGTDTQYFGPGTRLTVL.